This TCR beta chain is from a study of vaccination and CD4 T cells after COVID-19 (dated by TCRdb to about 2022). For context, the study as a whole: The convalescent cohort included six males and four females, with two Hispanic individuals, seven Caucasians, two Asians and one multiracial person. Post-COVID blood samples were collected from convalescent patients a median of approximately 93 days after diagnosis, with a range of about 35 to 170 days. Control cultures received a CEFX viral epitope pool as the positive control, an HIV-1 Nef peptide pool as the negative control, or no peptide. The cultures were stimulated with overlapping spike peptide pools from SARS-CoV-2 and from the common cold coronaviruses HCoV-NL63, HCoV-OC43 and HCoV-229E. Post-vaccine blood samples were collected a median of about 72 days after the second vaccine dose, ranging from about 13 to 241 days. In 10 COVID-19 convalescent patients and a handful of infection-naive healthy vaccine recipients, the spike-specific CD4+ TCR repertoire before mRNA vaccination was compared with the repertoire after mRNA vaccination. Participants got two doses of the Pfizer-BioNTech BNT162b2 vaccine (n=8) or two doses of the Moderna mRNA-1273 vaccine (n=2). Broad study findings and their caveats: The study included relatively few convalescent patients and did not analyze early timepoints after natural infection. The median count of SARS-CoV-2-reactive clonotypes went up from some 23 after infection to approximately 40 after vaccination, although the change was not significant. Of the vaccine-specific clones in convalescent patients, 304 of 307, or nearly all, reacted only to SARS-CoV-2 spike and did not cross-react with common cold coronaviruses. In convalescent patients, a median 86.3% of post-vaccine SARS-CoV-2-reactive clones were detected only after vaccination, and vaccine-specific priming was suggested by this finding.

The CDR3 spans 11 residues, from the cysteine through the phenylalanine. The kept DNA is CDR3 alone, 33 bases in frame from the first base. V lost 4 bases and J lost 6 bases; the stretch between them is 3 bases long. The germline V gene (reference sequence) provides CDR1 LNHDA and CDR2 SQIVND. On this clonotype itself: It lacks a known antigen. Base qualities are not recorded, but no much larger clone differs from it by a single base.

The library was obtained by PCR. TCR sequencing of DNA from cultured CD4+ T cells used the Oncomine TCR Beta short-read assay at the Johns Hopkins FTIC core. Genomic DNA was extracted from the cultured CD4+ T cells with the QIAamp micro DNA kit. Oncomine TCR Beta libraries from cultured CD4+ T cells were pooled with unique dual indexes and sequenced on an Illumina iSeq 100. The paper's processing steps were these. Non-productive sequences were filtered out, and CDR3s that did not start with C, did not end with F or W, or were shorter than 7 amino acids were discarded. Antigen-specific clonotypes were identified using the MANAFEST web application through comparison of peptide-stimulated wells with reference and other culture wells. For a clone to be called positive, the clone needed an FDR below 0.05, an odds ratio above 5, and a productive frequency above 0.1% in at least two of three replicate wells. A clonotype was classed as cross-reactive if the clonotype showed significant expansion both in SARS-CoV-2 spike wells and in at least one common cold coronavirus spike condition. Levenshtein distances (stringdist) and unrooted phylogenetic trees (ape) in R version 3.6.1 were used to assess CDR3 homology. TCRdb reprocessed the public reads (quality trimming at Q25 with fastp, clone calling with MiXCR) and kept in-frame beta chains. Duplicate CDR3 protein sequences are folded into a single record with the most common DNA and genes. The V and J calls were determined by TCRdb, not by the authors. The table for this sample lists around 15,000 distinct CDR3 sequences; around a third of them were counted only once. The ten largest clones add up to more than 20% of the sample.

Reading the label with the study, this specimen's treatment or condition is: roughly 11-day PBMC culture with coronavirus spike peptide pools or control peptides (ViraFEST assay). The ViraFEST assay was used in the study, in which antigen-specific T cells were expanded with peptide pools and expanded clonotypes were subsequently identified by TCR sequencing. The absence of prior SARS-CoV-2 infection in healthy vaccine recipients was confirmed by negative nucleocapsid antibody tests before and after vaccination. PBMCs were cultured at under 2.5 million per well in IMDM supplemented with approximately 5.3% human AB serum and 8 to 10 IU/ml IL-2, with approximately 11 ug/ml peptide pools added. On days 3 and 7, half of the culture medium was replaced with fresh IL-2-containing medium. After about 11 days of culture, CD4+ T cells were isolated by negative selection using the EasySep CD4+ T cell isolation kit. Ficoll-Paque Plus gradient centrifugation was used to isolate PBMCs from whole blood, and the isolated PBMCs were then either used fresh or cryopreserved at -140C. Each culture condition was generally run in triplicate wells.

This sample comprised CD4+ T cells from blood, cultured in vitro, obtained before SARS-CoV-2 vaccination. This receptor chain uses TRBV19 and TRBJ2-2; the D gene is unclear. The origin of this receptor is a human donor who received a COVID-19 vaccine. The encoded CDR3 is CASSKAGELFF. The sequence in DNA is TGTGCCAGTAGTAAAGCCGGGGAGCTGTTTTTT.